The clone carrying this T cell receptor (beta chain) is termed medium-sized. Its target is not known. This entry belongs to a study of glioma-infiltrating T cells. Study-wide points: Only very few CDR3 sequences appeared in both tissue and blood. Tissue-blood divergence was below expectation in non-neoplastic patients, above in gliomas.

TCR alpha and beta CDR3 regions were amplified from RNA using iRepertoire nested multiplex PCR. Tissue mRNA or PBMC total RNA, roughly 100-400 ng, went into one-step reverse transcription and amplification. TCRdb reanalysed the multiplex PCR reads using MiXCR and keeps one entry per CDR3 protein. The table includes approximately 6,100 distinct CDR3 sequences, about 40% detected once. Trimming cost V 5 bases and J 5 bases, with 18 bases left between them. The CDR3 sequence is 14 residues long. Germline lookup yields CDR1 DFQATT and CDR2 SNEGSKA (reference sequence). V is TRBV20-1 and J is TRBJ1-1, with D maybe TRBD1 (5 bases). This TCR was sampled from a human donor with low-grade glioma or glioblastoma, undergoing nonglioma brain surgery, or in good health (not recorded which). The sequenced sample consisted of glioma tissue, nonneoplastic brain tissue, or PBMCs (not recorded which). CDR3 nucleotide sequence: TGCAGTGCTCCCTTTTCGGGGGTAAATACTGAAGCTTTCTTT. The encoded protein is CSAPFSGVNTEAFF.